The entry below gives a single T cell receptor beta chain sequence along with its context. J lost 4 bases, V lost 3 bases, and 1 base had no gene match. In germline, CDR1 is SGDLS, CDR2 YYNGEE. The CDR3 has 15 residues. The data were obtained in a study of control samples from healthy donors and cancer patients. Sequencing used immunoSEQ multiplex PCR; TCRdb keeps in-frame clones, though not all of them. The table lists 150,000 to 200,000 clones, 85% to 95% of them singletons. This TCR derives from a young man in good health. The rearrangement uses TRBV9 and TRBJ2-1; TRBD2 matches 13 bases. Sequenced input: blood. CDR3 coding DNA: TGTGCCAGCAGCGGACTAGCGGGGGGATACAATGAGCAGTTCTTC. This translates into CASSGLAGGYNEQFF.